This TCR beta chain was identified in a study of cytomegalovirus exposure and HLA in healthy donors. The PCR made use of 60 Vbeta and 13 Jbeta primers. The protocol was immunoSEQ multiplex PCR, while the TCRdb copy is restricted to in-frame clones and leaves out a portion. This table holds over 120,000 clones, 70% to 80% found once. The trim removed 5 bases at V and 5 bases at J, leaving 6 bases unmatched. Germline lookup yields CDR1 SGHNT and CDR2 YYREEE (reference sequence). The CDR3 loop spans 13 amino acids. This TCR was sampled from a woman under 30 in good health and CMV-seropositive. J is TRBJ2-5 and V is TRBV5-4; 7 bases map to TRBD1. Sequences were obtained from PBMCs. Here the CDR3 DNA reads TGTGCCAGCAGGTTGACAGGGCTGGAGACCCAGTACTTC. Translated, it gives CASRLTGLETQYF.